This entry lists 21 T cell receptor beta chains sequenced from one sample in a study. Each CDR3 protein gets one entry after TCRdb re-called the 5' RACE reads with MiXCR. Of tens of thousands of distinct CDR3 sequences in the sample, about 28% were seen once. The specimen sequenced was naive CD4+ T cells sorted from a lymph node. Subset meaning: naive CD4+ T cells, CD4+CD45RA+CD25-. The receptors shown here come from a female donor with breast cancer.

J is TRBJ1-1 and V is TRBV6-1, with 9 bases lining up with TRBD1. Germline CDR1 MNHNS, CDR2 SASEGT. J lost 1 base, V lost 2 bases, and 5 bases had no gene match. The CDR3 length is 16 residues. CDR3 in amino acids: CASSELGTGKNTEAFF. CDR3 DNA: TGTGCCAGCAGTGAACTGGGGACAGGGAAGAACACTGAAGCTTTCTTT.

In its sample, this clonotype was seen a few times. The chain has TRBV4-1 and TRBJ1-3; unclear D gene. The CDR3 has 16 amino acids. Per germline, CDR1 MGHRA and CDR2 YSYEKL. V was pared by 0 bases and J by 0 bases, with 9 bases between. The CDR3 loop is CASSQDAQPSGNTIYF. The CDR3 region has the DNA TGCGCCAGCAGCCAAGACGCACAGCCCTCTGGAAACACCATATATTTT.

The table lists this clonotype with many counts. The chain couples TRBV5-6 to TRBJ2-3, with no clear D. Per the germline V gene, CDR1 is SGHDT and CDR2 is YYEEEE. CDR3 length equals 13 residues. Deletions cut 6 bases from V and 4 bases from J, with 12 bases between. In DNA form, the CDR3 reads TGTGCCAGCACCATCTGGGAATCAGATACGCAGTATTTT. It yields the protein CASTIWESDTQYF.

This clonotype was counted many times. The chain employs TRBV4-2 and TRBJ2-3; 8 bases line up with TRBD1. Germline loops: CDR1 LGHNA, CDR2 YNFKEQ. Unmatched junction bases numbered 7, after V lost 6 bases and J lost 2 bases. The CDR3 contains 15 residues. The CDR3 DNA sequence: TGTGCCAGCAGGACCGACAGGGGCCTCACAGATACGCAGTATTTT. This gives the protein CASRTDRGLTDTQYF.

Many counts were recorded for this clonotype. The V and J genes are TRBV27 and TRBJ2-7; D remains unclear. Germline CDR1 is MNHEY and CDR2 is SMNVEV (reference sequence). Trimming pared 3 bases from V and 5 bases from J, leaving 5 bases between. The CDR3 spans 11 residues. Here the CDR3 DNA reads TGTGCCAGCAGTTTTGGCCACGAGCAGTACTTC. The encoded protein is CASSFGHEQYF.

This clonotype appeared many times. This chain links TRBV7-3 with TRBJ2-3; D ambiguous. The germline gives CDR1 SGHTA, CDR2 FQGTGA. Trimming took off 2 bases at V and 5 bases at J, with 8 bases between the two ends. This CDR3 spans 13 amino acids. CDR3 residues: CASSLELLDTQYF. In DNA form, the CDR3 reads TGTGCCAGCAGCTTAGAGTTGTTAGATACGCAGTATTTT.

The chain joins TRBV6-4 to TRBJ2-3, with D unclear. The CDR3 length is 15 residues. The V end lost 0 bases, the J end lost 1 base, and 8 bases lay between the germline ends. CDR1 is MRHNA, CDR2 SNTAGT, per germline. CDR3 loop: CASSDSPRGTDTQYF. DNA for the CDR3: TGTGCCAGCAGTGACTCACCCCGCGGCACAGATACGCAGTATTTT.

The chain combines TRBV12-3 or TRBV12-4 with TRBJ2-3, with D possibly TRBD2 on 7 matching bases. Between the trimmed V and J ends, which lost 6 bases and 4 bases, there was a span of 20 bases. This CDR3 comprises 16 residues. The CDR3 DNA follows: TGTGCCAGCAGCACACATGGGGGGGGGCTGTCAGATACGCAGTATTTT. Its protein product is CASSTHGGGLSDTQYF.

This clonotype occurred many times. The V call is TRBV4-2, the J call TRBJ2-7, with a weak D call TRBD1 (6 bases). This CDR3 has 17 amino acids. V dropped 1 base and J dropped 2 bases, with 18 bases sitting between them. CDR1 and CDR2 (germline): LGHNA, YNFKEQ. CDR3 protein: CASSQAARQGPAYEQYF. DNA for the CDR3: TGTGCCAGCAGCCAAGCGGCCCGGCAGGGGCCCGCCTACGAGCAGTACTTC.

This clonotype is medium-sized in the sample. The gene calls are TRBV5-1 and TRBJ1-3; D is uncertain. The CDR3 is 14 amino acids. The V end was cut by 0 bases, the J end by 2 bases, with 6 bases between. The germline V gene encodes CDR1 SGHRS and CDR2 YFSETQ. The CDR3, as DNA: TGCGCCAGCAGCTTGGAAGTCCCTGGAAACACCATATATTTT. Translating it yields CASSLEVPGNTIYF.

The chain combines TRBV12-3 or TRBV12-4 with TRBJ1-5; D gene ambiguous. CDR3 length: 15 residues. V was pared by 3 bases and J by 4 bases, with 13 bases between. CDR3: CASSFRGPVNQPQHF. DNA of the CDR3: TGTGCCAGCAGTTTCCGCGGTCCAGTAAATCAGCCCCAGCATTTT.

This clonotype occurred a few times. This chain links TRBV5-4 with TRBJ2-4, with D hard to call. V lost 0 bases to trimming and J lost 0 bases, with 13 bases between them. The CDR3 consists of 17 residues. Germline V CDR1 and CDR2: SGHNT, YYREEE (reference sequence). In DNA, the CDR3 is TGTGCCAGCAGCTTGGGTGGTACAGCTTTAGCCAAAAACATTCAGTACTTC. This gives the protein CASSLGGTALAKNIQYF. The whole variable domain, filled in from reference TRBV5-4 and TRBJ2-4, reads ETGVTQSPTHLIKTRGQQVTLRCSSQSGHNTVSWYQQALGQGPQFIFQYYREEENGRGNFPPRFSGLQFPNYSSELNVNALELDDSALYLCASSLGGTALAKNIQYFGAGTRLSVL.

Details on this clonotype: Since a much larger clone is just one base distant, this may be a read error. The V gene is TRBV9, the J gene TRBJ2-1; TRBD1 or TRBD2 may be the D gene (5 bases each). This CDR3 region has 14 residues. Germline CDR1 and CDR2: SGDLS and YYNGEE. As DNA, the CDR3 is TGTACCAGCCAACTGGGGGAAGGGTACAATGAGCAGTTCTTC. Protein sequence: CTSQLGEGYNEQFF.

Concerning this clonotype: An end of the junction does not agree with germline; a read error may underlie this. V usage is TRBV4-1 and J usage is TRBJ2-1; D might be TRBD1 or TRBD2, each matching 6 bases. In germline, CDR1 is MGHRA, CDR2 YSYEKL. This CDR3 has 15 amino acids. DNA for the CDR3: TGCGCCAGCAGCCACTCCGAGGGGGGCTACAATGAGCAGCTCTTC. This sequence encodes CASSHSEGGYNEQLF.

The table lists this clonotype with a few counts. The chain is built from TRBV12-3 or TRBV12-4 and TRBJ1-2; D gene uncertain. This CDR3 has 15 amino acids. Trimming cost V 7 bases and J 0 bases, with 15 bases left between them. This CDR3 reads CASNNRRGANYGYTF. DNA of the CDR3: TGTGCCAGCAACAATCGACGGGGAGCTAACTATGGCTACACCTTC.

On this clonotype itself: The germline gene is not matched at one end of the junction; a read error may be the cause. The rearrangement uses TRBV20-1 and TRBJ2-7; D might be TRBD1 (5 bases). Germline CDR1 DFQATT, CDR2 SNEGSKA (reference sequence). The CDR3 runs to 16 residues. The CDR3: CRAKALTVSLLYEQYF. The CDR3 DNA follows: TGCAGGGCTAAAGCCCTGACAGTTTCGTTGCTCTACGAGCAGTACTTC.

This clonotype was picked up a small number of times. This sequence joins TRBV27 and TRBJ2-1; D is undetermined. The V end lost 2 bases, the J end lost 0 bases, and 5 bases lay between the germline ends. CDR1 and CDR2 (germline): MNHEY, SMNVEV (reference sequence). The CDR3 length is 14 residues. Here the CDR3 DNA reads TGTGCCAGCAGTTTACAAAGCTCCTACAATGAGCAGTTCTTC. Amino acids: CASSLQSSYNEQFF.

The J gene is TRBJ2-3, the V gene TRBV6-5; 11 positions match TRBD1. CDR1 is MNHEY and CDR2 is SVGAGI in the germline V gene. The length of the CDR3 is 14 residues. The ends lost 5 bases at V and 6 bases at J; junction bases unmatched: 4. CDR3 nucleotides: TGTGCCAGCAGTACGGACAGGGGGCTGGATACGCAGTATTTT. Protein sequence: CASSTDRGLDTQYF.

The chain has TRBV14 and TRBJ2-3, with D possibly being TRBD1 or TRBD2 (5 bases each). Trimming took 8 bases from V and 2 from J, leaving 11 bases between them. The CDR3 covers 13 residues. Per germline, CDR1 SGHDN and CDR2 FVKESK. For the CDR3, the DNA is TGTGCCAGCGGGGGAGATTACACAGATACGCAGTATTTT. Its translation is CASGGDYTDTQYF.

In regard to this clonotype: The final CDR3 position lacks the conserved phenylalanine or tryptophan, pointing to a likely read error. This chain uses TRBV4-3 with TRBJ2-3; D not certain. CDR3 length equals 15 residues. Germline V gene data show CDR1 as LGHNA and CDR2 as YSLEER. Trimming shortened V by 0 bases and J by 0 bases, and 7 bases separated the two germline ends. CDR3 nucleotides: TGCGCCAGCAGCCAAGATTTGACTAGCACAGATACGCAGTATTCT. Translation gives CASSQDLTSTDTQYS.

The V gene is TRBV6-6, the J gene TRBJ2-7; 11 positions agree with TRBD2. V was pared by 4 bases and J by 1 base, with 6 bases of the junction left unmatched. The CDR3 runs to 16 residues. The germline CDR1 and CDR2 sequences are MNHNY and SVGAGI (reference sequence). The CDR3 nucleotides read TGTGCCAGCAGTTTGGGACTAGCGGAACTTTCCTACGAGCAGTACTTC. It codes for CASSLGLAELSYEQYF.